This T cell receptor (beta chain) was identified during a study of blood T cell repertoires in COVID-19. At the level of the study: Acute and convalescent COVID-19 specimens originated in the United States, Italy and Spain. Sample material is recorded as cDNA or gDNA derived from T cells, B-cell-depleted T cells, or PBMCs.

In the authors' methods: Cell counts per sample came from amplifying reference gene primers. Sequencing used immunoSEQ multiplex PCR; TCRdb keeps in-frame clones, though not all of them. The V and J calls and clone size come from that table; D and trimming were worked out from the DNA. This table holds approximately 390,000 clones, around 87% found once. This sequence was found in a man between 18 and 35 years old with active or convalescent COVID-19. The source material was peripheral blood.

CDR3: CASSPGLAGPSSGELFF. CDR3 nucleotides: TGTGCCAGCTCACCGGGACTAGCGGGGCCCTCGTCCGGGGAGCTGTTTTTT. The chain carries TRBV18 and TRBJ2-2, with 13 bases matching TRBD2. This CDR3 is 17 amino acids long. V lost 3 bases, J lost 6 bases, and 7 bases stayed unmatched. Germline values: CDR1 KGHSH, CDR2 LQKENI. Full variable domain (missing parts from reference TRBV18 and TRBJ2-2): NAGVMQNPRHLVRRRGQEARLRCSPMKGHSHVYWYRQLPEEGLKFMVYLQKENIIDESGMPKERFSAEFPKEGPSILRIQQVVRGDSAAYFCASSPGLAGPSSGELFFGEGSRLTVL.